These T cell receptor beta chains were read from a single sample in a study of blood T cell repertoires in COVID-19. Data came from immunoSEQ multiplex PCR; TCRdb stores just in-frame clones and leaves some out. The sample includes 250,000 or so clones, 70% to 85% of them seen just once. Specimen: peripheral blood. The receptors here all came from a woman aged 80 or older with acute or convalescent COVID-19. CDR3s include the opening cysteine and the closing phenylalanine or tryptophan. The order of the fields is J gene, clone size, D gene, V gene, CDR3 protein. The D gene is left open where the match is weak. Expanded clones are given a class, and other clones once, few, many or no size at all.

>TRBJ1-1|-|TRBD1|TRBV15
CATSRDSTGGTEAFF
>TRBJ1-1|once|-|TRBV6-6
CASSTIGVKAFF
>TRBJ1-6|-|TRBD1|TRBV6-6
CASSQPRGIDSPLHF
>TRBJ1-1|-|TRBD1|TRBV18
CASSPLGTERTEAFF
>TRBJ2-1|-|TRBD1|TRBV2
CASRDRGYNEQFF
>TRBJ1-3|-|-|TRBV7-9
CASSLGANGNTIYF
>TRBJ1-1|-|-|TRBV6-5
CASSPLRGYNTEAFF
>TRBJ1-2|-|TRBD1|TRBV6-5
CASIGTANYGYTF
>TRBJ1-1|once|-|TRBV7-6
CASSLWDTGISEAFF
>TRBJ1-2|few|TRBD1|TRBV12-3/TRBV12-4
CASSGQGRYGYTF
>TRBJ1-1|few|-|TRBV19
CASSHIINTEAFF
>TRBJ1-1|-|-|TRBV21-1
CARIQRVRYTEAFF
>TRBJ2-7|once|-|TRBV18
CASSLRQELSSYEQYF
>TRBJ1-2|-|TRBD1|TRBV6-9
CASSYYRTGGYTF
>TRBJ2-3|once|TRBD2|TRBV6-2/TRBV6-3
CASSYTSGSGTDTQYF
>TRBJ1-1|-|TRBD1|TRBV28
CAIDRGWTEAFF
>TRBJ2-2|-|-|TRBV7-2
CASRLMTEVPGELFF
>TRBJ2-7|-|-|TRBV5-4
CASSLGTGPYEQYF